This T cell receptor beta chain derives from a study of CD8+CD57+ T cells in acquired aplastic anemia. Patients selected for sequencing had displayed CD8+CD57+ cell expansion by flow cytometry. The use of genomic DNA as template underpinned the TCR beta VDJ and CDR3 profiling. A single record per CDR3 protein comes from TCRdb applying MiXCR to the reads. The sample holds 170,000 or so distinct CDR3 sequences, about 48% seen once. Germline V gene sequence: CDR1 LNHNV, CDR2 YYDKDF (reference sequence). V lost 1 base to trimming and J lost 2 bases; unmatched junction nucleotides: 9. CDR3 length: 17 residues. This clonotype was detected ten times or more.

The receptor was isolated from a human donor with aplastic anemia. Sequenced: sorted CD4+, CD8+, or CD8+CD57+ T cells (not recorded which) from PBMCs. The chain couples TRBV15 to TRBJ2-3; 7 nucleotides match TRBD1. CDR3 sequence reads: CATSRGYGTELTDTQYF. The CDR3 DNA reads TGTGCCACCAGCAGAGGCTACGGGACAGAACTCACAGATACGCAGTATTTT.